This T cell receptor beta chain was captured in a study of blood T cell repertoires in COVID-19. At the level of the study: Acute and convalescent COVID-19 samples came from the United States, Italy and Spain.

J gave up 6 bases and V 4 bases, and 7 bases lay outside the gene matches. Germline CDR1 LGHNA, CDR2 YNFKEQ. The CDR3 is made up of 14 amino acids. The data were produced by immunoSEQ multiplex PCR, yet TCRdb's version contains in-frame clones alone and is incomplete. The sample consists of about 170,000 clones, roughly 81% of them appearing once. The gene calls are TRBV4-2 and TRBJ2-5, with TRBD1 matching over 8 bases. This TCR was sampled from an elderly woman with COVID-19, enrolled during active disease. The sequenced sample consisted of peripheral blood. CDR3 residues: CASSRRTGRQTQYF. Written as DNA, the CDR3 is TGTGCCAGCAGCCGCAGGACAGGGAGACAGACCCAGTACTTC.